This T cell receptor (beta chain) was observed in a study of cytomegalovirus exposure and HLA in healthy donors. General observations from the study: Analyzed later, association rates of TCRs varied across HLA loci, with DRB1 most and HLA-C fewest. CMV serostatus stood as the only immune exposure information on hand. Sequences of the TCR beta chain were said to predict the HLA-A and HLA-B alleles of most subjects accurately. Testing in vitro showed a few CMV-associated chains specific for CMV antigens.

About this clone itself: As yet, its antigen is unknown.

The CDR3 length is 14 residues. CDR1 and CDR2 (germline): SGHDT, YYEEEE. With 4 bases removed from V and 8 bases from J, the gap between germline ends came to 15 bases. Vbeta (60) and Jbeta (13) primers were used in the PCR. The protocol was immunoSEQ multiplex PCR, while the TCRdb copy is restricted to in-frame clones and leaves out a portion. The data contain roughly 150,000 clones, roughly three quarters of them seen just once; the ten biggest clones take up 14%. The chain employs TRBV5-6 and TRBJ1-4; D not resolved. The sequence was obtained from a woman in her 40s in good health and CMV-seronegative. The sample comprised PBMCs. CDR3 in amino acids: CASSGGKGWEKLFF. The CDR3 DNA follows: TGTGCCAGCAGCGGAGGGAAAGGCTGGGAAAAACTGTTTTTT.